This TCR beta chain was obtained from a study of shared clonotypes between healthy human individuals. Whole-study findings and limits: Tissue TCR repertoires likely differ from these blood-only repertoires. Clonotypes shared by all four sorted-subset donors had higher generation probabilities than non-shared clonotypes.

Only Caucasian adults living in Nashville, Tennessee made up the donor group. Pooled CD45RO+ cells and CCR7-negative CD45RA+ TemRA cells made up CD8 memory. In regard to this clone: Antigen specificity is unknown.

Germline loops: CDR1 WSHSY, CDR2 SAAADI. V was clipped by 1 base and J by 5 bases; unmatched bases: 3. The length of the CDR3 is 15 residues. Generated by immunoSEQ multiplex PCR, the TCRdb table keeps only in-frame clones and is missing some. The table records roughly 720,000 clones, around 91% of them present only once. The clonotype was recovered from a man aged 18 to 29 in good health. Some clones in this sample may be carry-over from other donors' samples. Input material: memory CD8+ T cells from PBMCs. Noted subset: CD45RO+ cells pooled with CCR7-negative TemRA cells. J is TRBJ2-2 and V is TRBV10-2, with 8 nucleotides matching TRBD2. The CDR3 sequence: CASSELAGKTGELFF. CDR3 nucleotide sequence: TGCGCCAGCAGTGAGTTAGCGGGAAAGACCGGGGAGCTGTTTTTT.